This T cell receptor beta chain emerged from a study of T-cell memory formation after mild COVID-19. General study findings and limits: Mainly in CM and EM were contracting CD4+ clones; CD8+ were in EMRA. Contracting clones from day 15 to 85 showed balanced CD4/CD8; later expanders favored CD4+.

Trimming left V 0 bases short and J 4 bases short, with 10 bases between. The CDR3 loop spans 14 amino acids. Germline V gene lookup returns CDR1 SGHRS and CDR2 YFSETQ. TCRdb independently ran MiXCR on the 5' RACE reads; one entry per CDR3 protein. The sample records hundreds of thousands of distinct CDR3 sequences, approximately 14% being singletons. With respect to this clonotype: The target antigen is unknown.

This chain links TRBV5-1 with TRBJ2-5; weak D call: TRBD1 (6 bases). The sequenced material came from PBMCs or a T cell subset sorted from them (not recorded which). This clonotype was sampled from a man aged 18 to 30 who had mild COVID-19 (a few samples of this study predate the infection). Cell type and time point are not known. This CDR3 is CASSLVDRLETQYF. As DNA, the CDR3 is TGCGCCAGCAGCTTGGTGGACAGATTAGAGACCCAGTACTTC.